The 10 T cell receptor beta chains listed next were all sequenced from one sample in a study of T cell responses to AZD1222 COVID-19 vaccine. Using immunoSEQ multiplex PCR, the repertoire was profiled, and TCRdb retains in-frame clones only, with some absent. The repertoire holds approximately 46,000 clones, with 85% to 90% as singletons. Specimen: peripheral blood, collected 28 days after the second AZD1222 dose. Receptors originate from an adult who received the AZD1222 COVID-19 vaccine.

The rearrangement joins TRBV10-1 to TRBJ1-2; no clear D. This CDR3 comprises 13 residues. Germline CDR1 reads WNHNN; CDR2 reads SYGVQD (reference sequence). The ends were cut back, 5 bases at V and 3 bases at J, with 10 bases in the middle. The CDR3 protein is CASSPNTDYGYTF. The CDR3 DNA sequence: TGCGCCAGCAGTCCAAACACGGACTATGGCTACACCTTC.

The chain links TRBV19 to TRBJ2-7; TRBD1 matches at 9 bases. Germline V gene data show CDR1 as LNHDA and CDR2 as SQIVND (reference sequence). This CDR3 has 14 residues. J was trimmed by 4 bases and V by 5 bases; bases with no gene match: 6. For the CDR3, the DNA is TGTGCCAGTAGTGCTGCGACAGGGGGATACGAGCAGTACTTC. Translation gives CASSAATGGYEQYF.

This chain uses TRBV20-1 with TRBJ2-3; D remains ambiguous. The CDR3 length is 12 residues. CDR1 is DFQATT, CDR2 SNEGSKA, per germline (reference sequence). V shed 3 bases and J shed 0 bases, with 4 bases lying between them. The CDR3: CSASQSTDTQYF. As DNA, the CDR3 is TGCAGTGCTAGTCAGAGCACAGATACGCAGTATTTT.

The rearrangement joins TRBV3-1 (or the pseudogene TRBV3-2) to TRBJ2-1; D tentatively fits TRBD1 or TRBD2 (5 bases each). Deletions cut 2 bases from V and 6 bases from J, with 14 bases between. The CDR3 loop spans 15 amino acids. Germline values: CDR1 LGHDT, CDR2 YNNKEL (reference sequence). The CDR3 spells CASSQLGTYSNEQFF. The CDR3, as DNA: TGTGCCAGCAGCCAACTAGGGACGTACAGCAATGAGCAGTTCTTC.

This chain uses TRBV27 with TRBJ2-3; 10 nucleotides line up with TRBD2. Trimming took 1 base from V and 7 from J; bases not matched to a gene: 11. From germline, CDR1 is MNHEY and CDR2 SMNVEV (reference sequence). This CDR3 is built from 17 residues. The CDR3, as DNA: TGTGCCAGCAGTTTATTGGGGGGTAGCGGGAGGAGAAATACGCAGTATTTT. This translates into CASSLLGGSGRRNTQYF.

The chain has TRBV5-1 and TRBJ1-4; unclear D gene. Germline CDR1 and CDR2: SGHRS and YFSETQ. The V gene lost 0 bases and the J gene lost 0 bases, with 6 bases spanning the gap. The CDR3 has 15 amino acids. The CDR3 DNA reads TGCGCCAGCAGCTTGGCTGGGACAACTAATGAAAAACTGTTTTTT. Translated, it gives CASSLAGTTNEKLFF.

This clone was recorded only once. The V call is TRBV9, the J call TRBJ2-3, with D possibly being TRBD2 (6 bases). Trimming left V 1 base short and J 2 bases short, with 14 bases between. Germline V gives CDR1 SGDLS, CDR2 YYNGEE. This CDR3 contains 16 residues. Written as DNA, the CDR3 is TGTGCCAGCAGCGTATTCGGGAGTCAAACCACAGATACGCAGTATTTT. Amino acid sequence: CASSVFGSQTTDTQYF.

J is TRBJ2-5 and V is TRBV24-1, with a possible D match to TRBD2 (6 bases). CDR3 size: 15 residues. CDR1 is KGHDR, CDR2 SFDVKD, per germline. The ends were cut back, 3 bases at V and 0 bases at J, with 10 bases in the middle. CDR3 region: CATSDTRTNQETQYF. CDR3 DNA: TGTGCCACCAGTGATACGAGGACTAACCAAGAGACCCAGTACTTC.

This chain joins TRBV6-4 and TRBJ2-2; 12 bases align to TRBD2. Germline V gene lookup returns CDR1 MRHNA and CDR2 SNTAGT. V was pared by 2 bases and J by 7 bases, with 5 bases of the junction left unmatched. This CDR3 is 16 amino acids long. The CDR3, as DNA: TGTGCCAGCAGTGACGGCCTAGCGGGAGGGATCGGGGAGCTGTTTTTT. This sequence encodes CASSDGLAGGIGELFF.

The chain uses TRBV27 and TRBJ1-2; D not certain. V lost 2 bases, J lost 4 bases, and 11 bases lay in between. Germline V gives CDR1 MNHEY, CDR2 SMNVEV (reference sequence). The CDR3 has 14 residues. The CDR3 DNA reads as TGTGCCAGCAGTTTACGAGAGCAAGGCTATGGCTACACCTTC. This encodes CASSLREQGYGYTF.